A selection of T cell receptor beta chains follows, all from one sample in a study of blood T cell repertoires in COVID-19. TCRdb's copy holds only in-frame clones and misses some; the assay was immunoSEQ multiplex PCR. In the table there are around 80,000 clones, around 86% of which are singletons. Sequences were obtained from peripheral blood. Source of these receptors: a human donor in a cohort sampled during active COVID-19. CDR3s include the opening cysteine and the closing phenylalanine or tryptophan. The order of the fields is D gene, J gene, V gene, clone size, CDR3 protein, CDR3 DNA. D genes are given only for firm matches. Expanded clones are given a class, and other clones once, few, many or no size at all.

D: TRBD1; J: TRBJ1-2; V: TRBV20-1; size: .; CDR3: CSASQGTGGYGYTF; DNA: TGCAGTGCTAGTCAAGGGACAGGGGGGTATGGCTACACCTTC
D: TRBD1; J: TRBJ2-1; V: TRBV2; size: .; CDR3: CASRTGATEQFF; DNA: TGTGCCAGCAGAACAGGGGCTACTGAGCAGTTCTTC
D: .; J: TRBJ1-3; V: TRBV9; size: once; CDR3: CASSVAWAPSGNTIYF; DNA: TGTGCCAGCAGCGTAGCTTGGGCCCCCTCTGGAAACACCATATATTTT
D: .; J: TRBJ2-7; V: TRBV7-2; size: .; CDR3: CASSLNIIYEQYF; DNA: TGTGCCAGCAGCTTAAACATAATCTACGAGCAGTACTTC
D: .; J: TRBJ1-5; V: TRBV12-3/TRBV12-4; size: many; CDR3: CASSPQGNQPQHF; DNA: TGTGCCAGCAGCCCCCAGGGAAATCAGCCCCAGCATTTT
D: .; J: TRBJ1-2; V: TRBV30; size: once; CDR3: CACNGLGGNYGYTF; DNA: TGTGCCTGCAACGGACTGGGCGGGAACTATGGCTACACCTTC
D: TRBD1; J: TRBJ1-1; V: TRBV5-4; size: .; CDR3: CASSSRTGNTEAFF; DNA: TGTGCCAGCAGCTCTAGGACAGGGAACACTGAAGCTTTCTTT
D: TRBD1; J: TRBJ1-4; V: TRBV15; size: few; CDR3: CATSKGQGYALFF; DNA: TGTGCCACCAGCAAGGGACAGGGCTATGCACTGTTTTTT
D: .; J: TRBJ1-3; V: TRBV6-5; size: .; CDR3: CASSYSGAGGNTIYF; DNA: TGTGCCAGCAGTTACTCAGGGGCCGGCGGAAACACCATATATTTT
D: .; J: TRBJ2-7; V: TRBV7-8; size: .; CDR3: CASSPFEEQYF; DNA: TGTGCCAGCAGCCCCTTTGAGGAGCAGTACTTC
D: .; J: TRBJ2-7; V: TRBV7-6; size: .; CDR3: CASSLFGSYEQYF; DNA: TGTGCCAGCAGCTTATTTGGCAGCTACGAGCAGTACTTC
D: .; J: TRBJ2-3; V: TRBV15; size: .; CDR3: CATRRTATDTQYF; DNA: TGTGCCACCAGAAGGACAGCCACAGATACGCAGTATTTT
D: .; J: TRBJ2-7; V: TRBV7-8; size: .; CDR3: CASSLASSEQYF; DNA: TGTGCCAGCAGCTTAGCGAGTTCCGAGCAGTACTTC
D: .; J: TRBJ1-5; V: TRBV7-8; size: .; CDR3: CASSLEQGSQPQHF; DNA: TGTGCCAGCAGCTTGGAGCAGGGAAGCCAGCCCCAGCATTTT
D: .; J: TRBJ1-5; V: TRBV7-9; size: few; CDR3: CASSLDFQPQHF; DNA: TGTGCCAGCAGCTTAGACTTTCAGCCCCAGCATTTT
D: .; J: TRBJ1-3; V: TRBV7-2; size: few; CDR3: CASSIVYSGNTIYF; DNA: TGTGCCAGCAGCATCGTGTACTCTGGAAACACCATATATTTT
D: TRBD1; J: TRBJ2-7; V: TRBV7-2; size: .; CDR3: CASTRTGGGYEQYF; DNA: TGTGCCAGCACCCGGACAGGGGGCGGGTACGAGCAGTACTTC
D: TRBD1; J: TRBJ2-7; V: TRBV4-1; size: .; CDR3: CASSQERDRGRDEQYF; DNA: TGCGCCAGCAGCCAAGAACGGGACAGGGGGCGAGACGAGCAGTACTTC
D: .; J: TRBJ2-5; V: TRBV5-4; size: .; CDR3: CASSIWSGTQYF; DNA: TGTGCCAGCAGCATATGGAGCGGGACCCAGTACTTC
D: .; J: TRBJ2-2; V: TRBV9; size: .; CDR3: CASSEPQGVPNTGELFF; DNA: TGTGCCAGCAGCGAGCCACAAGGGGTCCCAAACACCGGGGAGCTGTTTTTT
D: .; J: TRBJ2-7; V: TRBV7-2; size: .; CDR3: CASSPGRAYEQYF; DNA: TGTGCCAGCAGCCCCGGCAGGGCCTACGAGCAGTACTTC
D: TRBD1; J: TRBJ1-1; V: TRBV30; size: .; CDR3: CAYRTGGARTEAFF; DNA: TGTGCCTACCGGACAGGGGGCGCGAGGACTGAAGCTTTCTTT
D: .; J: TRBJ2-5; V: TRBV5-3; size: .; CDR3: CARSLVARRETQYF; DNA: TGTGCCAGAAGCTTGGTGGCTCGGCGGGAGACCCAGTACTTC
D: .; J: TRBJ2-3; V: TRBV6-1; size: .; CDR3: CASSEFGGSSTDTQYF; DNA: TGTGCCAGCAGTGAATTCGGGGGTTCTAGCACAGATACGCAGTATTTT
D: .; J: TRBJ2-7; V: TRBV27; size: .; CDR3: CASALSGLEGSYEQYF; DNA: TGTGCCAGCGCTCTCTCCGGGTTAGAGGGCTCCTACGAGCAGTACTTC
D: TRBD1; J: TRBJ1-3; V: TRBV29-1; size: .; CDR3: CSVGQGAGNTIYF; DNA: TGCAGCGTTGGCCAGGGGGCTGGAAACACCATATATTTT
D: .; J: TRBJ2-7; V: TRBV7-2; size: .; CDR3: CASSPTDNEQYF; DNA: TGTGCCAGCAGCCCTACGGACAACGAGCAGTACTTC
D: TRBD2; J: TRBJ2-1; V: TRBV2; size: .; CDR3: CASAPGLDEQFF; DNA: TGTGCCAGCGCTCCGGGACTAGACGAGCAGTTCTTC
D: TRBD1; J: TRBJ2-2; V: TRBV3-1/TRBV3-2; size: .; CDR3: CASSRTGGAYTGELFF; DNA: TGTGCCAGCAGCCGGACAGGGGGCGCGTACACCGGGGAGCTGTTTTTT
D: TRBD1; J: TRBJ2-7; V: TRBV5-6; size: .; CDR3: CASSSGDRGHTYEQYF; DNA: TGTGCCAGCAGCTCGGGGGACAGGGGGCATACCTACGAGCAGTACTTC
D: .; J: TRBJ1-1; V: TRBV18; size: once; CDR3: CASSPDNPMNTEAFF; DNA: TGTGCCAGCTCACCTGACAACCCCATGAACACTGAAGCTTTCTTT
D: .; J: TRBJ2-7; V: TRBV7-2; size: .; CDR3: CASSFDYLAYEQYF; DNA: TGTGCCAGCAGCTTTGACTATCTCGCGTACGAGCAGTACTTC
D: TRBD1; J: TRBJ1-5; V: TRBV27; size: .; CDR3: CASSLSIGGQGWQPQHF; DNA: TGTGCCAGCAGTTTATCGATAGGGGGACAGGGTTGGCAGCCCCAGCATTTT
D: .; J: TRBJ1-1; V: TRBV7-9; size: .; CDR3: CASSAQGNTEAFF; DNA: TGTGCCAGCAGCGCCCAGGGGAACACTGAAGCTTTCTTT
D: TRBD2; J: TRBJ2-5; V: TRBV5-4; size: .; CDR3: CASRQSGGLQETQYF; DNA: TGTGCCAGCAGGCAGAGCGGGGGGCTCCAAGAGACCCAGTACTTC
D: TRBD1; J: TRBJ1-1; V: TRBV27; size: few; CDR3: CASSRDRGLNTEAFF; DNA: TGTGCCAGCAGTCGGGACAGGGGTCTGAACACTGAAGCTTTCTTT
D: .; J: TRBJ2-3; V: TRBV9; size: .; CDR3: CASSPEAFTQYF; DNA: TGTGCCAGCAGCCCGGAGGCTTTTACGCAGTATTTT
D: .; J: TRBJ2-5; V: TRBV12-3/TRBV12-4; size: .; CDR3: CASSLVPGETQYF; DNA: TGTGCCAGCAGTTTGGTCCCGGGAGAGACCCAGTACTTC
D: .; J: TRBJ1-4; V: TRBV6-5; size: once; CDR3: CASYRVGEKLFF; DNA: TGTGCCAGCTACCGGGTTGGTGAAAAACTGTTTTTT
D: .; J: TRBJ2-1; V: TRBV18; size: few; CDR3: CASRNRDSYNEQFF; DNA: TGTGCCAGCCGTAACAGGGATTCATACAATGAGCAGTTCTTC
D: TRBD1; J: TRBJ2-2; V: TRBV5-6; size: .; CDR3: CASSLGFRQGPGELFF; DNA: TGTGCCAGCAGCTTGGGATTTAGACAGGGTCCCGGGGAGCTGTTTTTT
D: TRBD2; J: TRBJ2-5; V: TRBV14; size: .; CDR3: CASSRLAGIQAQETQYF; DNA: TGTGCCAGCAGTCGACTAGCGGGGATTCAGGCCCAAGAGACCCAGTACTTC
D: TRBD1; J: TRBJ2-7; V: TRBV18; size: .; CDR3: CASSPGQGSREQYF; DNA: TGTGCCAGCTCACCGGGACAGGGGTCGAGGGAGCAGTACTTC
D: TRBD1; J: TRBJ1-1; V: TRBV4-1; size: .; CDR3: CASSQDTRGQLNTEAFF; DNA: TGCGCCAGCAGCCAAGATACCAGGGGACAGTTGAACACTGAAGCTTTCTTT
D: TRBD2; J: TRBJ2-3; V: TRBV30; size: .; CDR3: CAAGRGSTDTQYF; DNA: TGTGCCGCCGGGCGGGGGAGCACAGATACGCAGTATTTT
D: .; J: TRBJ2-3; V: TRBV27; size: .; CDR3: CASSPGDAPGDTQYF; DNA: TGTGCCAGCAGCCCAGGGGACGCCCCGGGAGATACGCAGTATTTT
D: .; J: TRBJ2-1; V: TRBV2; size: once; CDR3: CASSLYSDNSRNEQFF; DNA: TGTGCCAGCAGTCTGTACAGTGACAATTCCCGTAATGAGCAGTTCTTC
D: .; J: TRBJ2-4; V: TRBV19; size: .; CDR3: CASSLRGNIQYF; DNA: TGTGCCAGTAGTCTTAGGGGTAACATTCAGTACTTC
D: TRBD1; J: TRBJ2-7; V: TRBV7-9; size: once; CDR3: CASSPAGTGGVMDYEQYF; DNA: TGTGCCAGCAGCCCAGCCGGGACAGGGGGCGTCATGGACTACGAGCAGTACTTC
D: .; J: TRBJ2-1; V: TRBV21-1; size: .; CDR3: CASSKVYPGQHIDEQFF; DNA: TGTGCCAGCAGCAAAGTATATCCGGGACAACACATCGATGAGCAGTTCTTC
D: TRBD1; J: TRBJ1-5; V: TRBV2; size: .; CDR3: CASSSQTGGVQPQHF; DNA: TGTGCCAGCAGCTCCCAGACAGGGGGAGTGCAGCCCCAGCATTTT
D: .; J: TRBJ1-2; V: TRBV5-1; size: .; CDR3: CASSSGYGYTF; DNA: TGCGCCAGCAGCTCGGGCTATGGCTACACCTTC
D: .; J: TRBJ2-5; V: TRBV18; size: once; CDR3: CASSPTAGETQYF; DNA: TGTGCCAGCTCACCAACAGCGGGTGAGACCCAGTACTTC